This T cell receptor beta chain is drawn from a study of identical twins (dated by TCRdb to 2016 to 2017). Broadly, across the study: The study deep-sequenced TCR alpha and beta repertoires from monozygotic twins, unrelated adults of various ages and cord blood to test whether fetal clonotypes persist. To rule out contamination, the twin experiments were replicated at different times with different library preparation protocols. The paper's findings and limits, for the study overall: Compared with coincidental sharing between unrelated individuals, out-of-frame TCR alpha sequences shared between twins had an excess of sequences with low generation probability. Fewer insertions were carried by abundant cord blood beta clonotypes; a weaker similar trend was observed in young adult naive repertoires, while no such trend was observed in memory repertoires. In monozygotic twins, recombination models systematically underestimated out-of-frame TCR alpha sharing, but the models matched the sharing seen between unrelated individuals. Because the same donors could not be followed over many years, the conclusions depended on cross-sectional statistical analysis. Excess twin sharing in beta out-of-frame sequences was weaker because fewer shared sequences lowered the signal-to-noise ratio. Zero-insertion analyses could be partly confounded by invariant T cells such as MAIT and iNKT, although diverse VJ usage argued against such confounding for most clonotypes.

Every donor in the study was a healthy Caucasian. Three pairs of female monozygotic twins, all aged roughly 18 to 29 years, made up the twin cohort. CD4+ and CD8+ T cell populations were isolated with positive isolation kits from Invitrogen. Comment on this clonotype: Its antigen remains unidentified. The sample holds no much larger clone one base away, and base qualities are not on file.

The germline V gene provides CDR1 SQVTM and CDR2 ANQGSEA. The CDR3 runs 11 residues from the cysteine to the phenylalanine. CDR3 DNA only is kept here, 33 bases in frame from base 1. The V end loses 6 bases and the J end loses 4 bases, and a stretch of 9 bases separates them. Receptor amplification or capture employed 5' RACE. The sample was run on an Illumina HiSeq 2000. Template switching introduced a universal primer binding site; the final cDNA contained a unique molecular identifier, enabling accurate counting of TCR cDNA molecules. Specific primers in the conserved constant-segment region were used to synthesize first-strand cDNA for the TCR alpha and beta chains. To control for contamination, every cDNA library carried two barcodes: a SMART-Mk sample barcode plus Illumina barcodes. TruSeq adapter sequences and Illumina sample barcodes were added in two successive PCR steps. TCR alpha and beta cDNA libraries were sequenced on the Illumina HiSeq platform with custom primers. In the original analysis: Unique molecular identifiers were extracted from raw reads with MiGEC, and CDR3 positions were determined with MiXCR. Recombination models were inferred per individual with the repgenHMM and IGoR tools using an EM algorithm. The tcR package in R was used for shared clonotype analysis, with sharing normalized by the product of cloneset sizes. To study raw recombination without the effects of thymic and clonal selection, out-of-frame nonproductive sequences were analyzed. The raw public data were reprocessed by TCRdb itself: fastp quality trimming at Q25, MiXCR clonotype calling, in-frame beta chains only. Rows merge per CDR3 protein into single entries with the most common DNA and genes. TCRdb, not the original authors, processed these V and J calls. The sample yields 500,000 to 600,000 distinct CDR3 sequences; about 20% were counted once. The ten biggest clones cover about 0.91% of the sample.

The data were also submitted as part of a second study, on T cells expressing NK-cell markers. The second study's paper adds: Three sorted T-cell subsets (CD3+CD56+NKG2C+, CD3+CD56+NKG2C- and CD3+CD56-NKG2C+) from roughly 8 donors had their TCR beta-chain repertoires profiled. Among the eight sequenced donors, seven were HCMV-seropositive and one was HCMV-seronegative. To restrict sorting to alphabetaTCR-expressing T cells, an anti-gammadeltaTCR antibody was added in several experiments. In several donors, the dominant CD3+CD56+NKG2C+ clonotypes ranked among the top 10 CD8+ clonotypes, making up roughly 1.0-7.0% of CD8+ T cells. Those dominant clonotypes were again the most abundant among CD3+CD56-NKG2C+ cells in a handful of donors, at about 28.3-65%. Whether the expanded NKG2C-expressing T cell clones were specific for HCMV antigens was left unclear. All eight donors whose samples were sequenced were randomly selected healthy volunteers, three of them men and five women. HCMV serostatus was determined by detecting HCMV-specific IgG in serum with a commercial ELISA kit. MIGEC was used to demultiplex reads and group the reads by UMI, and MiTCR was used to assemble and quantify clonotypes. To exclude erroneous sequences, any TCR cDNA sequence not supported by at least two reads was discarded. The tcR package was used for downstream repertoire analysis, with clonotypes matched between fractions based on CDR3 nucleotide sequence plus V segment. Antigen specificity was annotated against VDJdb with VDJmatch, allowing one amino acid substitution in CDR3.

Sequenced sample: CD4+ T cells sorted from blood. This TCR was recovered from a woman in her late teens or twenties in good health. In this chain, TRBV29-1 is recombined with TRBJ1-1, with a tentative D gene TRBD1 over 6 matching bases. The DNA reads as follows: TGCAGCGTGCAGGGGTCCACTGAAGCTTTCTTT. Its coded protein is CSVQGSTEAFF.